Listed here are 27 T cell receptor beta chains from one sample, sequenced in a study of identifying expanded T cells in peripheral blood. Sequencing used immunoSEQ multiplex PCR; TCRdb keeps in-frame clones, though not all of them. The table includes 97,000 or so clones, more than 70% detected once. Sequenced sample: blood. Receptor source: a person aged 18 to 70 in good health.

The genes are TRBV6-5 and TRBJ2-3; D might be TRBD1 or TRBD2, each matching 5 bases. Germline CDR1 reads MNHEY; CDR2 reads SVGAGI. V gave up 0 bases and J gave up 5 bases, with 12 bases separating them. This CDR3 comprises 15 residues. As DNA, the CDR3 is TGTGCCAGCAGTTACTCGGGGGTCTCTCGAGATACGCAGTATTTT. It codes for CASSYSGVSRDTQYF.

This chain joins TRBV19 and TRBJ2-7; D might be TRBD2 (5 bases). There are 15 residues in the CDR3. Trimming removed 4 bases from V and 4 bases from J, with 17 bases in between. Germline lookup yields CDR1 LNHDA and CDR2 SQIVND (reference sequence). CDR3 sequence reads: CASSTRSGIQYEQYF. CDR3 nucleotide sequence: TGTGCCAGTAGTACCCGATCCGGGATCCAATACGAGCAGTACTTC.

This chain uses TRBV7-9 with TRBJ2-2; no firm D call. Germline CDR1 SEHNR, CDR2 FQNEAQ (reference sequence). V lost 11 bases, J lost 5 bases, and 18 bases lay in between. There are 14 residues in the CDR3. The CDR3, as DNA: TGTGCCGGTACCCTTCAGGAGTGGACCGGGGAGCTGTTTTTT. It is translated as CAGTLQEWTGELFF.

The chain joins TRBV7-8 to TRBJ1-5, with no clear D. V gave up 1 base and J gave up 2 bases, with 9 bases separating them. The CDR3 is 15 residues long. Germline V gene data show CDR1 as SGHVS and CDR2 as FQNEAQ. The CDR3 region has the DNA TGTGCCAGCAGCTTAGTTGGAAGGGGCAATCAGCCCCAGCATTTT. Translating it yields CASSLVGRGNQPQHF.

This chain uses TRBV7-9 with TRBJ2-2; TRBD2 might be the D (7 bases). Germline CDR1 SEHNR, CDR2 FQNEAQ (reference sequence). The CDR3 runs to 16 residues. Trimming pared 3 bases from V and 5 bases from J, leaving 16 bases between. The CDR3 nucleotides read TGTGCCAGCAGCTTCCCCCCAGCGGGACATACCGGGGAGCTGTTTTTT. It is translated as CASSFPPAGHTGELFF.

The rearrangement joins TRBV2 to TRBJ2-1; TRBD1 agrees at 9 bases. CDR1 is SNHLY, CDR2 FYNNEI, per germline. The CDR3 is 13 amino acids. V shed 8 bases, J shed 2 bases, and the junction held 1 base outside the gene matches. The CDR3 loop is CASRDRAYNEQFF. The CDR3 DNA reads as TGTGCCAGCCGGGACAGGGCCTACAATGAGCAGTTCTTC.

The genes are TRBV6-5 and TRBJ1-3; D may be TRBD1 (6 bases). The CDR3 has 14 residues. Germline-derived CDR1 and CDR2 are MNHEY and SVGAGI. The germline V and J ends were trimmed by 6 bases and 7 bases, with 16 bases remaining between them. In DNA, the CDR3 is TGTGCCAGCAGCCCGGGACACGGGCTGAACACCATATATTTT. Encoded protein: CASSPGHGLNTIYF.

V and J are TRBV6-1 and TRBJ1-5; D unresolved. The germline gives CDR1 MNHNS, CDR2 SASEGT. V dropped 4 bases and J dropped 2 bases, with 6 bases sitting between them. The CDR3 covers 13 residues. The CDR3 loop is CASSAGGNQPQHF. CDR3 DNA sequence: TGTGCCAGCAGTGCCGGGGGCAATCAGCCCCAGCATTTT.

This chain uses TRBV20-1 with TRBJ2-5; D gene ambiguous. Germline assignment: CDR1 DFQATT and CDR2 SNEGSKA (reference sequence). The CDR3 loop spans 10 amino acids. V was trimmed by 3 bases and J by 5 bases, leaving 4 bases between them. The CDR3 coding sequence is TGCAGTGCTAGGATGGAGACCCAGTACTTC. Translating it yields CSARMETQYF.

The rearrangement links TRBV6-1 to TRBJ2-7; no firm D call. V lost 4 bases and J lost 2, with 3 bases in between. Germline loops: CDR1 MNHNS, CDR2 SASEGT. The CDR3 runs 11 residues. In DNA, the CDR3 is TGTGCCAGCAGTGGGGCCTACGAGCAGTACTTC. Translated: CASSGAYEQYF.

This clone appeared a single time. This sequence joins TRBV28 and TRBJ1-1; D gene unclear. CDR3 size: 13 residues. Germline V gives CDR1 MDHEN, CDR2 SYDVKM. The V end was cut by 5 bases, the J end by 4 bases, with 11 bases between. The CDR3 nucleotides read TGTGCCAGCAGTGGCGGGGAGCCCACTGAAGCTTTCTTT. It codes for CASSGGEPTEAFF.

The gene calls are TRBV5-8 and TRBJ2-7, with 9 bases identical to TRBD1. Germline V gene sequence: CDR1 SGHTS, CDR2 YDEGEE. CDR3 size: 14 residues. V trimming: 1 base; J trimming: 7 bases; junction bases outside the gene matches: 6. The CDR3 nucleotides read TGTGCCAGCAGCTTGATGGGACAGGGTCTGGAGCAGTACTTC. This translates into CASSLMGQGLEQYF.

The chain carries TRBV11-3 and TRBJ1-1; a weak D match, TRBD1 (6 bases). Germline CDR1 reads SGHNT; CDR2 reads YENEEA. V lost 5 bases and J 3 bases, leaving 13 bases between the germline ends. This CDR3 is built from 14 residues. The DNA for the CDR3 is TGTGCCAGCAGCGTACAGGGTTTTGACACTGAAGCTTTCTTT. The encoded protein is CASSVQGFDTEAFF.

The V call is TRBV14, the J call TRBJ2-7; TRBD1 agrees at 8 bases. The germline V gene has CDR1 SGHDN and CDR2 FVKESK. V was pared by 8 bases and J by 3 bases, with 9 bases of the junction left unmatched. The length of the CDR3 is 14 residues. In nucleotides, the CDR3 is TGTGCCAGCGAGGACAGGGTTTTTGGCTACGAGCAGTACTTC. Translating it yields CASEDRVFGYEQYF.

This chain joins TRBV6-6 and TRBJ2-7, with D perhaps matching TRBD1 (5 bases). Germline CDR1 reads MNHNY; CDR2 reads SVGAGI (reference sequence). CDR3 length equals 15 residues. V was trimmed by 5 bases and J by 2 bases, leaving 16 bases between them. The CDR3 loop is CASSTTGKAAYEQYF. The CDR3 bases are TGTGCCAGCAGTACTACAGGCAAAGCCGCCTACGAGCAGTACTTC.

The CDR3 region has the DNA TGTGCCAGCAGGCGGGACAGGAACACCGGGGAGCTGTTTTTT. Translation gives CASRRDRNTGELFF. The chain links TRBV6-5 to TRBJ2-2, with a weak D call TRBD1 (7 bases). CDR1 is MNHEY, CDR2 SVGAGI, per germline. The ends were cut back, 6 bases at V and 1 base at J, with 9 bases in the middle. The CDR3 is 14 residues long.

The chain links TRBV5-1 to TRBJ2-5; TRBD1 matches at 8 bases. V lost 3 bases, J lost 5 bases, and 6 bases stayed unmatched. The CDR3 totals 14 residues. Per germline, CDR1 SGHRS and CDR2 YFSETQ. The CDR3 spells CASSSQGAGETQYF. The CDR3 region has the DNA TGCGCCAGCAGCTCCCAGGGGGCAGGGGAGACCCAGTACTTC.

The J gene is TRBJ2-3, the V gene TRBV4-2, with TRBD2 matching 9 bases. Germline V gives CDR1 LGHNA, CDR2 YNFKEQ. V lost 0 bases to trimming and J lost 0 bases; unmatched junction nucleotides: 1. This CDR3 contains 16 residues. The CDR3 nucleotides read TGTGCCAGCAGCCAAGAGGGACTAGCTAGCACAGATACGCAGTATTTT. Translating it yields CASSQEGLASTDTQYF.

In DNA, the CDR3 is TGTGCCAGCAGCTATAGCGTAACAGGAGATGAGCAGTTCTTC. Protein sequence: CASSYSVTGDEQFF. This chain connects TRBV6-1 to TRBJ2-1; D may correspond to TRBD1 or TRBD2 (5 bases each). This CDR3 region has 14 residues. Trimming stripped 6 bases from V and 8 bases from J, with 17 bases between. CDR1 is MNHNS, CDR2 SASEGT, per germline.

CDR3 in amino acids: CASSTTTGGPYEQYF. The DNA of the CDR3 is TGTGCCAGCAGCACAACGACAGGGGGTCCTTACGAGCAGTACTTC. V gene TRBV11-2 combines with J gene TRBJ2-7, with 9 positions matching TRBD1. CDR1 and CDR2 from the germline V gene are SGHAT and FQNNGV. V was pared by 5 bases and J by 4 bases, with 9 bases of the junction left unmatched. This CDR3 is 15 amino acids long.

This chain connects TRBV19 to TRBJ1-1; no clear D. Germline-derived CDR1 and CDR2 are LNHDA and SQIVND (reference sequence). There are 14 residues in the CDR3. V gave up 3 bases and J gave up 1 base, with 9 bases separating them. For the CDR3, the DNA is TGTGCCAGTAGTATGGAGGAGTGGAACACTGAAGCTTTCTTT. Its translation: CASSMEEWNTEAFF.

The rearrangement joins TRBV2 to TRBJ2-3; no firm D call. The CDR3 consists of 12 residues. Germline CDR1 is SNHLY and CDR2 is FYNNEI. V was cut by 8 bases and J by 4 bases, with 10 bases left in between. CDR3 DNA sequence: TGTGCCAGCGCTATATCTTCAGATACGCAGTATTTT. Translated: CASAISSDTQYF.

This chain connects TRBV7-6 to TRBJ1-2; tentative D call: TRBD1 (5 bases). Germline V gene sequence: CDR1 SGHVS, CDR2 FNYEAQ. This CDR3 comprises 14 residues. V dropped 5 bases and J dropped 2 bases, with 12 bases sitting between them. The CDR3 DNA follows: TGTGCCAGCAGCCCGGGGCCTTCCAACTATGGCTACACCTTC. Translated: CASSPGPSNYGYTF.

This clone was found once. This sequence joins TRBV6-6 and TRBJ2-7, with 8 bases matching TRBD2. The ends lost 2 bases at V and 4 bases at J; junction bases unmatched: 1. Germline-derived CDR1 and CDR2 are MNHNY and SVGAGI (reference sequence). The CDR3 is 13 residues long. The CDR3 bases are TGTGCCAGCAGTTACCGGGGGGGTTACGAGCAGTACTTC. It yields the protein CASSYRGGYEQYF.

The V gene is TRBV7-2, the J gene TRBJ1-6; D gene unclear. CDR3 size: 16 residues. CDR1 and CDR2 (germline): SGHTA, FQGNSA. V shed 3 bases and J shed 0 bases, with 9 bases lying between them. CDR3 protein: CASSLTESSYNSPLHF. In nucleotides, the CDR3 is TGTGCCAGCAGCTTGACGGAGAGCTCCTATAATTCACCCCTCCACTTT.

This chain joins TRBV15 and TRBJ1-2; the D is unclear. The CDR3 runs 17 residues. With 5 bases removed from V and 2 bases from J, the gap between germline ends came to 21 bases. Germline CDR1 LNHNV, CDR2 YYDKDF (reference sequence). The CDR3 sequence: CATSLLKRCGKNYGYTF. The CDR3 DNA is TGTGCCACCAGCCTGCTTAAAAGGTGTGGAAAGAACTATGGCTACACCTTC.

The rearrangement links TRBV13 to TRBJ2-6; TRBD1 or TRBD2 may be the D gene (6 bases each). Germline CDR1 and CDR2: PRHDT and FYEKMQ (reference sequence). The CDR3 sequence is 15 residues long. The V gene lost 5 bases and the J gene lost 1 base, with 9 bases spanning the gap. The CDR3 DNA is TGTGCCAGCAGCAGAGGGGGGTCTGGGGCCAACGTCCTGACTTTC. Translated: CASSRGGSGANVLTF.